The 26 T cell receptor beta chains presented below share a single source sample, sequenced in a study of shared clonotypes between healthy human individuals. Assay: immunoSEQ multiplex PCR; the TCRdb copy retains only in-frame clones and omits some. Of 950,000 to 1,100,000 clones listed, about three quarters are singletons. Sequences were obtained from memory CD4+ T cells sorted from blood. Subset reported: CD45RA-negative fraction. All receptors derive from a man in his late teens or twenties in good health.

V usage is TRBV5-1 and J usage is TRBJ1-4; D gene ambiguous. The germline CDR1 and CDR2 sequences are SGHRS and YFSETQ. The ends were cut back, 5 bases at V and 0 bases at J, with 8 bases in the middle. The CDR3 is 14 residues long. CDR3 in DNA: TGCGCCAGCAGGAAAGCTGCAACTAATGAAAAACTGTTTTTT. Its protein is CASRKAATNEKLFF.

The chain uses TRBV7-8 and TRBJ1-5; 10 bases match TRBD1. The CDR3 has 17 amino acids. The germline V gene encodes CDR1 SGHVS and CDR2 FQNEAQ. With V trimmed by 5 bases and J by 2 bases, 9 bases remained unmatched. CDR3 in DNA: TGTGCCAGCAGCGACTTGGCTGGGACAGGGGGCAATCAGCCCCAGCATTTT. The encoded protein is CASSDLAGTGGNQPQHF.

This clone was seen more than once but under ten times. V gene TRBV14 combines with J gene TRBJ2-5; the match to TRBD2 covers 8 bases. CDR1 and CDR2 from the germline V gene are SGHDN and FVKESK. The CDR3 runs to 14 residues. V lost 1 base, J lost 4 bases, and 2 bases stayed unmatched. The CDR3 protein is CASSQGGGRETQYF. The DNA of the CDR3 is TGTGCCAGCAGCCAAGGCGGGGGGAGAGAGACCCAGTACTTC.

A single count supports this clone. This chain connects TRBV7-3 to TRBJ2-5; tentative D call: TRBD2 (6 bases). The CDR3 runs to 14 residues. In germline, CDR1 is SGHTA, CDR2 FQGTGA. Trimming shortened V by 5 bases and J by 2 bases, and 12 bases separated the two germline ends. The CDR3 spells CASSRGVPQETQYF. The DNA of the CDR3 is TGTGCCAGCAGCCGCGGGGTTCCTCAAGAGACCCAGTACTTC.

This clone was seen a handful of times. The chain carries TRBV12-5 and TRBJ2-3; D unresolved. CDR1 and CDR2 from the germline V gene are LGHNT and FRNRAP. Trimming left V 0 bases short and J 2 bases short, with 9 bases between. CDR3 length: 15 residues. The CDR3 sequence is CASGLVRLNTDTQYF. CDR3 coding DNA: TGTGCTAGTGGTTTGGTAAGACTCAACACAGATACGCAGTATTTT.

The chain combines TRBV7-8 with TRBJ2-5; D remains ambiguous. Per germline, CDR1 SGHVS and CDR2 FQNEAQ. V was pared by 5 bases and J by 1 base, with 20 bases between. The CDR3 spans 17 residues. CDR3 sequence: CASSANGPRRSQETQYF. The CDR3 region has the DNA TGTGCCAGCAGCGCAAACGGCCCCAGGCGGTCCCAAGAGACCCAGTACTTC. The full variable domain, in which reference TRBV7-8 and TRBJ2-5 provide the parts outside the CDR3, is GAGVSQSPRYKVAKRGQDVALRCDPISGHVSLFWYQQALGQGPEFLTYFQNEAQLDKSGLPSDRFFAERPEGSVSTLKIQRTQQEDSAVYLCASSANGPRRSQETQYFGPGTRLLVL.

This chain links TRBV19 with TRBJ1-2; D is perhaps TRBD1 (6 bases). Germline V gene lookup returns CDR1 LNHDA and CDR2 SQIVND (reference sequence). This CDR3 contains 14 residues. V shed 7 bases and J shed 0 bases, with 12 bases lying between them. The CDR3 is CASIRQAANYGYTF. The CDR3 coding sequence is TGTGCCAGTATTCGACAGGCGGCTAACTATGGCTACACCTTC.

This clone was seen ten or more times. The V call is TRBV4-3, the J call TRBJ2-5, with TRBD1 as a possible D gene (6 bases). Between the trimmed V and J ends, which lost 0 bases and 2 bases, there was a span of 13 bases. Germline assignment: CDR1 LGHNA and CDR2 YSLEER. The CDR3 is 16 amino acids. The CDR3, as DNA: TGCGCCAGCAGCCAAGAAATGTGGACAGCTCAAGAGACCCAGTACTTC. Translated, it gives CASSQEMWTAQETQYF.

This clone occurred a few times. This chain uses TRBV6-5 with TRBJ2-7, with TRBD1 matching over 7 bases. Germline CDR1 MNHEY, CDR2 SVGAGI. After removal of 5 bases from V and 5 bases from J, the junction contained 6 bases not matched to a gene. This CDR3 has 13 amino acids. The CDR3 is CASSVRGFHEQYF. CDR3 DNA: TGTGCCAGCAGTGTCAGGGGGTTCCACGAGCAGTACTTC.

The chain employs TRBV5-4 and TRBJ2-7; no clear D gene. This CDR3 is 14 amino acids long. V was trimmed by 6 bases and J by 1 base, leaving 14 bases between them. The germline V gene has CDR1 SGHNT and CDR2 YYREEE (reference sequence). CDR3 nucleotide sequence: TGTGCCAGCAACTTACACTGGGGTTCCTACGAGCAGTACTTC. Protein product: CASNLHWGSYEQYF. Full variable domain (outside the CDR3, taken from reference TRBV5-4 and TRBJ2-7): ETGVTQSPTHLIKTRGQQVTLRCSSQSGHNTVSWYQQALGQGPQFIFQYYREEENGRGNFPPRFSGLQFPNYSSELNVNALELDDSALYLCASNLHWGSYEQYFGPGTRLTVT.

V usage is TRBV18 and J usage is TRBJ2-3, with TRBD1 identical over 7 bases. The ends lost 4 bases at V and 2 bases at J; junction bases unmatched: 3. The length of the CDR3 is 14 residues. Germline V gene lookup returns CDR1 KGHSH and CDR2 LQKENI. CDR3 protein: CASSRTGNTDTQYF. CDR3 coding DNA: TGTGCCAGCTCACGGACAGGTAACACAGATACGCAGTATTTT.

In its sample, this clone was seen once. Other DNA sequences within the sample encode an identical CDR3. The V call is TRBV5-4, the J call TRBJ2-3; D remains ambiguous. The CDR3 contains 12 residues. V was pared by 2 bases and J by 3 bases, with 4 bases between. In germline, CDR1 is SGHNT, CDR2 YYREEE (reference sequence). The CDR3 reads CASSFRTDTQYF. In DNA form, the CDR3 reads TGTGCCAGCAGCTTCCGGACAGATACGCAGTATTTT.

The rearrangement joins TRBV2 to TRBJ1-6, with 7 bases that match TRBD1. From germline, CDR1 is SNHLY and CDR2 FYNNEI. The ends lost 2 bases at V and 7 bases at J; junction bases unmatched: 5. The CDR3 sequence is 15 residues long. Here the CDR3 reads CASSESAGGNSPLHF. DNA of the CDR3: TGTGCCAGCAGTGAATCGGCAGGGGGAAATTCACCCCTCCACTTT.

This clone was seen at least ten times. This chain connects TRBV19 to TRBJ1-1; weak D call: TRBD1 (5 bases). The CDR3 covers 14 residues. The germline V gene encodes CDR1 LNHDA and CDR2 SQIVND (reference sequence). V lost 6 bases and J 1 base, leaving 12 bases between the germline ends. CDR3 coding DNA: TGTGCCAGTAGAAGGGACGGGGCGAACACTGAAGCTTTCTTT. Encoded protein: CASRRDGANTEAFF.

This clone was seen a few times. The V gene is TRBV15, the J gene TRBJ2-1; TRBD2 is a possible D gene (6 bases). CDR3 length: 17 residues. Germline V gene data show CDR1 as LNHNV and CDR2 as YYDKDF (reference sequence). The germline V and J ends were trimmed by 0 bases and 6 bases, with 18 bases remaining between them. CDR3 nucleotide sequence: TGTGCCACCAGCAGAGATTTGGACGGGGGTCCCCGCAATGAGCAGTTCTTC. It specifies CATSRDLDGGPRNEQFF.

The CDR3 coding sequence is TGTGCCAGCAGCCCTATGACATATAACACTGAAGCTTTCTTT. It is translated as CASSPMTYNTEAFF. V usage is TRBV25-1 and J usage is TRBJ1-1; D not resolved. V was trimmed by 6 bases and J by 2 bases, leaving 13 bases between them. Germline lookup yields CDR1 MGHDK and CDR2 SYGVNS. The CDR3 sequence is 14 residues long.

The chain is built from TRBV10-3 and TRBJ2-2; D not certain. CDR1 ENHRY and CDR2 SYGVKD come from the germline V gene. This CDR3 contains 14 residues. Trimming took 4 bases from V and 0 from J, leaving 6 bases between them. The DNA of the CDR3 is TGTGCCATCAGTGGCCCTACGAACACCGGGGAGCTGTTTTTT. Encoded protein: CAISGPTNTGELFF.

The J gene is TRBJ1-5, the V gene TRBV4-1; D is ambiguous. Germline-derived CDR1 and CDR2 are MGHRA and YSYEKL. The CDR3 consists of 14 residues. The ends were cut back, 0 bases at V and 7 bases at J, with 10 bases in the middle. CDR3: CASSQEGATQPQHF. CDR3 sequence (DNA): TGCGCCAGCAGCCAAGAGGGTGCAACCCAGCCCCAGCATTTT.

The chain combines TRBV5-1 with TRBJ2-2; 9 bases are shared with TRBD1. CDR3 length: 15 amino acids. Per germline, CDR1 SGHRS and CDR2 YFSETQ. The junction had 5 bases not matched to a gene; V was cut back by 3 bases and J by 5 bases. The CDR3 coding sequence is TGCGCCAGCAGCTGGGACAGGGTCAATACCGGGGAGCTGTTTTTT. The encoded protein is CASSWDRVNTGELFF.

The J gene is TRBJ2-1, the V gene TRBV5-1; TRBD1 or TRBD2 may be the D gene (5 bases each). Per the germline V gene, CDR1 is SGHRS and CDR2 is YFSETQ. This CDR3 is built from 14 residues. Trimming pared 3 bases from V and 2 bases from J, leaving 9 bases between. DNA for the CDR3: TGCGCCAGCAGCTCGGGACGGGCCTACAATGAGCAGTTCTTC. Protein: CASSSGRAYNEQFF. The complete variable domain, with remaining parts taken from reference TRBV5-1 and TRBJ2-1, reads KAGVTQTPRYLIKTRGQQVTLSCSPISGHRSVSWYQQTPGQGLQFLFEYFSETQRNKGNFPGRFSGRQFSNSRSEMNVSTLELGDSALYLCASSSGRAYNEQFFGPGTRLTVL.

This chain connects TRBV5-4 to TRBJ2-2; the match to TRBD1 covers 8 bases. The V gene's germline CDR1 is SGHNT and CDR2 YYREEE (reference sequence). The V gene end was trimmed by 4 bases and the J gene end by 4 bases; junction bases not matched to a gene: 12. The CDR3 sequence is 17 residues long. CDR3 DNA sequence: TGTGCCAGCAGCCGGGACAGGTCGTCGGTGCTCACCGGGGAGCTGTTTTTT. Its translation: CASSRDRSSVLTGELFF.

This chain links TRBV29-1 with TRBJ1-2; 8 bases agree with TRBD1. The ends lost 3 bases at V and 1 base at J; junction bases unmatched: 4. CDR1 SQVTM and CDR2 ANQGSEA come from the germline V gene. The CDR3 loop spans 14 amino acids. CDR3 in DNA: TGCAGCGTTGAGGGACAGGCCCTTAACTATGGCTACACCTTC. This encodes CSVEGQALNYGYTF.

This clone has a single count. This chain uses TRBV2 with TRBJ2-1; the D call may be TRBD1 or TRBD2 (5 bases each). The CDR3 totals 16 residues. Germline CDR1 SNHLY, CDR2 FYNNEI. The V gene lost 6 bases and the J gene lost 12 bases, with 27 bases spanning the gap. In nucleotides, the CDR3 is TGTGCCAGCAGCAGAGACCGCCTCCTAGAGGGGTATGGGCAGTTCTTC. It codes for CASSRDRLLEGYGQFF.

This clone was picked up a small number of times. The same CDR3 can be traced to other DNA sequences in this sample. The chain recombines TRBV7-9 with TRBJ2-2; either TRBD1 or TRBD2 may supply D (5 bases each). Trimming removed 0 bases from V and 2 bases from J, with 10 bases in between. CDR1 SEHNR and CDR2 FQNEAQ come from the germline V gene (reference sequence). The CDR3 is made up of 16 amino acids. The CDR3 spells CASSLAGTANTGELFF. CDR3 sequence (DNA): TGTGCCAGCAGCTTAGCCGGGACGGCTAACACCGGGGAGCTGTTTTTT.

The chain carries TRBV7-2 and TRBJ2-1; tentatively, D is TRBD2 (6 bases). The germline V and J ends were trimmed by 1 base and 2 bases, with 12 bases remaining between them. CDR1 and CDR2 from the germline V gene are SGHTA and FQGNSA. The CDR3 has 16 amino acids. CDR3 in amino acids: CASSLVLAQAYNEQFF. DNA of the CDR3: TGTGCCAGCAGCTTAGTGCTAGCGCAAGCCTACAATGAGCAGTTCTTC.

The chain carries TRBV5-1 and TRBJ2-7, with D unresolved. Per germline, CDR1 SGHRS and CDR2 YFSETQ. This CDR3 region has 16 residues. With 0 bases removed from V and 2 bases from J, the gap between germline ends came to 15 bases. CDR3 DNA: TGCGCCAGCAGCTTGGCCCCAGCCGCCCCCACCTACGAGCAGTACTTC. Amino acids: CASSLAPAAPTYEQYF.